Listed below are T cell receptor beta chains from one sample, sequenced in a study of shared clonotypes between healthy human individuals. TCRdb keeps only in-frame clones here, not all; method: immunoSEQ multiplex PCR. The sample yields fewer than 3 million clones, less than 95% seen once. Sequenced input: naive CD4+ T cells from PBMCs. Receptors originate from a man aged 18 to 35 in good health. Some clones in this sample may be carry-over from other donors' samples. CDR3s include the opening cysteine and the closing phenylalanine or tryptophan. Fields, in order: V gene, D gene, clone size, J gene, CDR3 DNA, CDR3 protein. The D gene is left open where the match is weak. Where a row states a size, it is once, few, many or the class of an expanded clone; other rows omit it.

V: TRBV7-3
D: TRBD1
size: NA
J: TRBJ2-7
DNA: TGTGCCAGCAGCTTAACAGGGGGCGCCGTATACGAGCAGTACTTC
CDR3: CASSLTGGAVYEQYF

V: TRBV6-1
D: NA
size: NA
J: TRBJ1-5
DNA: TGTGCCAGCAGTGAATTGACAGTCTATAGCAATCAGCCCCAGCATTTT
CDR3: CASSELTVYSNQPQHF

V: TRBV19
D: NA
size: NA
J: TRBJ1-2
DNA: TGTGCCAGTAGTACCGCGACCGGCTACACCTTC
CDR3: CASSTATGYTF

V: TRBV19
D: NA
size: NA
J: TRBJ2-5
DNA: TGTGCCAGTAGTATAGCAGGGCCCGCCAAGGAGACCCAGTACTTC
CDR3: CASSIAGPAKETQYF

V: TRBV10-3
D: NA
size: once
J: TRBJ2-2
DNA: TGTGCCATCAGTGACGGGATTACCTCGAACACCGGGGAGCTGTTTTTT
CDR3: CAISDGITSNTGELFF

V: TRBV19
D: NA
size: NA
J: TRBJ2-7
DNA: TGTGCCAGTAGTATGGGGGTCCCCCACTACGAGCAGTACTTC
CDR3: CASSMGVPHYEQYF

V: TRBV2
D: TRBD1
size: once
J: TRBJ1-2
DNA: TGTGCCAGCAGTGAGACGACAGGGGACTATGGCTACACCTTC
CDR3: CASSETTGDYGYTF

V: TRBV28
D: TRBD2
size: NA
J: TRBJ2-3
DNA: TGTGCCAGCGGGACTAGCGGGGTACATAGCACAGATACGCAGTATTTT
CDR3: CASGTSGVHSTDTQYF

V: TRBV19
D: NA
size: NA
J: TRBJ1-4
DNA: TGTGCCAGTAGTTCACTCGCTTCGGGCCAAGGGGGAAAACTGTTTTTT
CDR3: CASSSLASGQGGKLFF

V: TRBV7-9
D: NA
size: once
J: TRBJ2-1
DNA: TGTGCCAGCAGCCCCAGGGTACTGTACAATGAGCAGTTCTTC
CDR3: CASSPRVLYNEQFF

V: TRBV7-3
D: NA
size: NA
J: TRBJ2-1
DNA: TGTGCCAGCAGCTTGTCCCTCGATGCTGAGCAGTTCTTC
CDR3: CASSLSLDAEQFF

V: TRBV6-5
D: NA
size: NA
J: TRBJ2-7
DNA: TGTGCCAGCAGTTACCGCCTGTCTAGGGCGTACTACGAGCAGTACTTC
CDR3: CASSYRLSRAYYEQYF

V: TRBV4-2
D: NA
size: NA
J: TRBJ2-3
DNA: TGTGCCAGCAGCCAGGTCGACCGGGATACAGATACGCAGTATTTT
CDR3: CASSQVDRDTDTQYF

V: TRBV7-2
D: TRBD2
size: NA
J: TRBJ2-1
DNA: TGTGCCAGCAGTTCCAACCGACTAGCGGGAAAGCAGTTCTTC
CDR3: CASSSNRLAGKQFF

V: TRBV7-3
D: TRBD1
size: NA
J: TRBJ2-7
DNA: TGTGCCAGCAGCTTCCGGCCAGGGGGCGAGCAGTACTTC
CDR3: CASSFRPGGEQYF

V: TRBV5-1
D: TRBD1
size: NA
J: TRBJ1-1
DNA: TGCGCCAGCAGCCGGGGACAGCCTATAGATGAAGCTTTCTTT
CDR3: CASSRGQPIDEAFF

V: TRBV2
D: NA
size: NA
J: TRBJ2-1
DNA: TGTGCCAGCAGGGCACCGGGACTTACTAACAATGAGCAGTTCTTC
CDR3: CASRAPGLTNNEQFF

V: TRBV11-2
D: NA
size: NA
J: TRBJ2-3
DNA: TGTGCCAGCAGATCTTCTCCAGATACGCAGTATTTT
CDR3: CASRSSPDTQYF

V: TRBV5-4
D: NA
size: NA
J: TRBJ1-2
DNA: TGTGCCAGCAGCTTGGCCGTCAGGGACGGCTACACCTTC
CDR3: CASSLAVRDGYTF

V: TRBV2
D: NA
size: NA
J: TRBJ2-4
DNA: TGTGCCAGCAGTACGGAAAACATTCAGTACTTC
CDR3: CASSTENIQYF

V: TRBV5-4
D: TRBD1
size: NA
J: TRBJ1-2
DNA: TGTGCCAGCAGCACGGGACAGGGGGCGAGCGGCTACACCTTC
CDR3: CASSTGQGASGYTF

V: TRBV15
D: NA
size: NA
J: TRBJ1-1
DNA: TGTGCCACCAGCACCTTGGCGGCATCTGAAGCTTTCTTT
CDR3: CATSTLAASEAFF

V: TRBV27
D: NA
size: NA
J: TRBJ2-2
DNA: TGTGCCAGCAGTTTTGGGGGGGGCTTAACCGGGGAGCTGTTTTTT
CDR3: CASSFGGGLTGELFF

V: TRBV6-6
D: TRBD1
size: NA
J: TRBJ2-7
DNA: TGTGCCAGCAGTAAGGACAGGGGCTACGAGCAGTACTTC
CDR3: CASSKDRGYEQYF

V: TRBV9
D: NA
size: NA
J: TRBJ1-1
DNA: TGTGCCAGCAGCGTAGCTACATTGGAGGGGGTAGAATCTGAAGCTTTCTTT
CDR3: CASSVATLEGVESEAFF

V: TRBV6-1
D: NA
size: NA
J: TRBJ1-4
DNA: TGTGCCAGCAGTGTCCGGACAGAACTTTACCCAAAACTGTTTTTT
CDR3: CASSVRTELYPKLFF

V: TRBV9
D: TRBD2
size: NA
J: TRBJ2-3
DNA: TGTGCCAGCAGCGTAGGGGGGACTAGCGGGAGAACAGATACGCAGTATTTT
CDR3: CASSVGGTSGRTDTQYF

V: TRBV7-8
D: TRBD2
size: NA
J: TRBJ2-7
DNA: TGTGCCAGCAGCTTAGCGGGGGAGGGCGAGCAGTACTTC
CDR3: CASSLAGEGEQYF

V: TRBV19
D: TRBD1
size: NA
J: TRBJ1-5
DNA: TGTGCCAGTAGTACGACAGGGAATCAGCCCCAGCATTTT
CDR3: CASSTTGNQPQHF

V: TRBV28
D: NA
size: NA
J: TRBJ2-3
DNA: TGTGCCAGCAGTTTTGATGTCACGTCTGATACGCAGTATTTT
CDR3: CASSFDVTSDTQYF